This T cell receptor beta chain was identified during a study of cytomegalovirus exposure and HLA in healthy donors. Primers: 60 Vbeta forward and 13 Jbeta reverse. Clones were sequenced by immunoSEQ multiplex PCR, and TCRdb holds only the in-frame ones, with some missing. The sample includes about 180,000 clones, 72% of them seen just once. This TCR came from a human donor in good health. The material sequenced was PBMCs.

CDR3 DNA sequence: TGTGCCATCAGTGAGGGAGCGGGGGGGCTCAGCGATGAGCAGTTCTTC. Its protein is CAISEGAGGLSDEQFF. The chain couples TRBV10-3 to TRBJ2-1; 10 bases match TRBD2. The V gene end was trimmed by 2 bases and the J gene end by 8 bases; junction bases not matched to a gene: 9. Per germline, CDR1 ENHRY and CDR2 SYGVKD. The CDR3 covers 16 residues.